A single sample gave rise to the 30 T cell receptor beta chains below, sequenced in a study of T cell changes during pregnancy in multiple sclerosis. Using immunoSEQ multiplex PCR, the repertoire was profiled, and TCRdb retains in-frame clones only, with some absent. The data contain roughly 49,000 clones, around 93% of them singletons. The specimen comprised CD8+ T cells from peripheral blood mononuclear cells, sampled in the first trimester of pregnancy. Receptors originate from a female donor with multiple sclerosis, enrolled in a pregnancy study.

The V call is TRBV9, the J call TRBJ1-2; TRBD1 matches at 7 bases. This CDR3 has 16 amino acids. From germline, CDR1 is SGDLS and CDR2 YYNGEE. Unmatched junction bases numbered 12, after V lost 4 bases and J lost 3 bases. The CDR3: CASSSSTGQDYYGYTF. The CDR3 DNA is TGTGCCAGCAGCTCCTCCACCGGACAGGACTACTATGGCTACACCTTC.

This clone was seen a single time. V usage is TRBV6-1 and J usage is TRBJ1-6, with 7 bases that match TRBD1. The CDR3 contains 15 residues. V shed 5 bases, J shed 4 bases, and the junction held 5 bases outside the gene matches. Germline assignment: CDR1 MNHNS and CDR2 SASEGT. CDR3 nucleotides: TGTGCCAGCAGTCCAACAGGGGATTATAATTCACCCCTCCACTTT. It specifies CASSPTGDYNSPLHF.

The chain carries TRBV28 and TRBJ2-3, with D possibly TRBD2 on 5 matching bases. Germline values: CDR1 MDHEN, CDR2 SYDVKM. The germline V and J ends were trimmed by 5 bases and 8 bases, with 11 bases remaining between them. The CDR3 runs 12 residues. The CDR3 reads CASSGLSLTQYF. The CDR3 bases are TGTGCCAGCAGTGGACTGTCCCTTACGCAGTATTTT.

The rearrangement uses TRBV9 and TRBJ1-1; unclear D gene. CDR1 is SGDLS, CDR2 YYNGEE, per germline. The CDR3 is 14 residues long. V shed 3 bases and J shed 4 bases, with 13 bases lying between them. The CDR3 protein is CASSAGEGVTEAFF. In DNA, the CDR3 is TGTGCCAGCAGCGCAGGTGAGGGTGTCACTGAAGCTTTCTTT.

The chain has TRBV4-3 and TRBJ2-7, with 12 bases that match TRBD2. CDR1 is LGHNA, CDR2 YSLEER, per germline. The junction had 15 bases not matched to a gene; V was cut back by 1 base and J by 5 bases. The CDR3 covers 19 residues. CDR3 in amino acids: CASSQGQTSGSFYPNEQYF. The CDR3, as DNA: TGCGCCAGCAGCCAAGGTCAGACTAGCGGGAGTTTTTATCCCAACGAGCAGTACTTC.

The V and J genes are TRBV7-9 and TRBJ2-7; TRBD1 matches at 10 bases. This CDR3 is 13 amino acids long. Per the germline V gene, CDR1 is SEHNR and CDR2 is FQNEAQ (reference sequence). Trimming at V came to 5 bases and at J to 5 bases, leaving 3 bases not matched to a gene. CDR3 in DNA: TGTGCCAGCAGCGGTGGACAGGGGGACGAGCAGTACTTC. Encoded protein: CASSGGQGDEQYF.

The rearrangement uses TRBV6-4 and TRBJ2-1; 7 nucleotides align to TRBD2. J lost 3 bases, V lost 4 bases, and 9 bases had no gene match. Germline CDR1 MRHNA, CDR2 SNTAGT. This CDR3 is built from 16 residues. This CDR3 is CASSASGGSDYNEQFF. As DNA, the CDR3 is TGTGCCAGCAGTGCCTCGGGCGGGAGCGACTACAATGAGCAGTTCTTC.

The J gene is TRBJ2-5, the V gene TRBV5-4, with 10 bases fitting TRBD1. CDR1 is SGHNT and CDR2 is YYREEE in the germline V gene (reference sequence). The junction had 0 bases not matched to a gene; V was cut back by 0 bases and J by 4 bases. The CDR3 sequence is 14 residues long. The CDR3 DNA follows: TGTGCCAGCAGCTTGGGACAGGGGGCAGAGACCCAGTACTTC. Residues: CASSLGQGAETQYF.

This clone is a singleton in its sample. The CDR3 loop reads CASSEVASGGHEQYF. Written as DNA, the CDR3 is TGTGCCAGCAGTGAAGTGGCTAGCGGGGGGCACGAGCAGTACTTC. The chain carries TRBV6-1 and TRBJ2-7, with 11 bases identical to TRBD2. CDR3 length equals 15 residues. Germline values: CDR1 MNHNS, CDR2 SASEGT. Unmatched junction bases numbered 4, after V lost 1 base and J lost 5 bases.

The rearrangement uses TRBV4-2 and TRBJ2-7, with D perhaps TRBD2 (5 bases). In germline, CDR1 is LGHNA, CDR2 YNFKEQ. There are 13 residues in the CDR3. V lost 4 bases, J lost 2 bases, and 9 bases lay in between. The CDR3 coding sequence is TGTGCCAGCAGCCTCGGGGAGCCCTACGAGCAGTACTTC. Translated: CASSLGEPYEQYF.

The chain is built from TRBV13 and TRBJ2-7; 10 positions match TRBD2. This CDR3 region has 15 residues. Germline lookup yields CDR1 PRHDT and CDR2 FYEKMQ (reference sequence). The V segment lost 5 bases and the J segment 6 bases; nucleotides outside the gene matches: 10. The CDR3 DNA reads as TGTGCCAGCAGCGTCTTAGCGGGAGGAACCCTCGAGCAGTACTTC. It is translated as CASSVLAGGTLEQYF.

This rearrangement joins TRBV29-1 to TRBJ2-7; D call uncertain. The CDR3 runs to 11 residues. Looked up from germline, CDR1 is SQVTM and CDR2 is ANQGSEA. Trimming took 0 bases from V and 3 from J, leaving 3 bases between them. Here the CDR3 DNA reads TGCAGCGTTGAAGACCGCTACGAGCAGTACTTC. As protein: CSVEDRYEQYF.

This chain uses TRBV7-6 with TRBJ2-1; tentatively, D is TRBD2 (6 bases). Germline V gene data show CDR1 as SGHVS and CDR2 as FNYEAQ. Trimming cost V 1 base and J 10 bases, with 17 bases left between them. The CDR3 runs 15 residues. The CDR3 protein is CASSLEGGVQSEQFF. In DNA, the CDR3 is TGTGCCAGCAGCTTAGAGGGAGGAGTCCAGTCCGAGCAGTTCTTC.

The chain joins TRBV6-4 to TRBJ1-1; D uncertain. Germline V gene sequence: CDR1 MRHNA, CDR2 SNTAGT. V dropped 2 bases and J dropped 4 bases, with 11 bases sitting between them. The CDR3 is made up of 14 amino acids. CDR3 coding DNA: TGTGCCAGCAGTGACGGTTCGGGGAGCACTGAAGCTTTCTTT. Its protein product is CASSDGSGSTEAFF.

The rearrangement links TRBV7-6 to TRBJ1-2; 8 nucleotides line up with TRBD1. Germline V lookup: CDR1 SGHVS, CDR2 FNYEAQ. The J segment lost 4 bases and the V segment lost 5 bases, leaving 6 bases of the junction unmatched. The CDR3 consists of 14 residues. The DNA of the CDR3 is TGTGCCAGCAGCGGACCTACAGGGGGCTATGGCTACACCTTC. Its translation: CASSGPTGGYGYTF.

The rearrangement joins TRBV29-1 to TRBJ2-7, with D perhaps matching TRBD1 (6 bases). From germline, CDR1 is SQVTM and CDR2 ANQGSEA. This CDR3 has 11 residues. V lost 3 bases and J 5 bases, leaving 8 bases between the germline ends. CDR3 protein: CSVEGADEQYF. The CDR3 coding sequence is TGCAGCGTTGAGGGGGCTGACGAGCAGTACTTC.

This rearrangement joins TRBV5-8 to TRBJ2-4, with 12 nucleotides matching TRBD1. The CDR3 is 18 residues long. Germline lookup yields CDR1 SGHTS and CDR2 YDEGEE. With 3 bases clipped from V and 5 bases from J, the junction kept 12 bases outside the gene matches. The CDR3 protein is CASSSGTGGIFFENIQYF. In DNA form, the CDR3 reads TGTGCCAGCAGCTCCGGGACAGGGGGCATTTTTTTCGAAAACATTCAGTACTTC.

The rearrangement joins TRBV7-6 to TRBJ1-2; TRBD1 is a possible D gene (6 bases). Germline-derived CDR1 and CDR2 are SGHVS and FNYEAQ. The CDR3 has 14 amino acids. The germline V and J ends were trimmed by 0 bases and 6 bases, with 11 bases remaining between them. The CDR3 loop is CASSLAPQGHGYTF. In nucleotides, the CDR3 is TGTGCCAGCAGCTTAGCCCCACAGGGCCATGGCTACACCTTC.

As DNA, the CDR3 is TGTGCCAGTAGTATAGATCGGGTCATCGTCTATGGCTACACCTTC. It translates to CASSIDRVIVYGYTF. The chain carries TRBV19 and TRBJ1-2; D is unclear. CDR1 and CDR2 (germline): LNHDA, SQIVND (reference sequence). V was clipped by 0 bases and J by 4 bases, with 12 bases between them. The CDR3 extends over 15 amino acids.

The CDR3 DNA sequence: TGCGCCAGCAGCCAAAGGGAAGGGAGGGGCGGGGATACGCAGTATTTT. Encoded protein: CASSQREGRGGDTQYF. The chain carries TRBV4-1 and TRBJ2-3; 7 bases map to TRBD2. This CDR3 is 16 amino acids long. V was pared by 2 bases and J by 6 bases, with 11 bases of the junction left unmatched. In germline, CDR1 is MGHRA, CDR2 YSYEKL.

V and J are TRBV18 and TRBJ2-7; D possibly corresponds to TRBD2 (5 bases). Trimming removed 3 bases from V and 0 bases from J, with 21 bases in between. CDR3 length equals 18 residues. Germline CDR1 KGHSH, CDR2 LQKENI. CDR3: CASSPDHPAAYNSYEQYF. The CDR3 nucleotides are TGTGCCAGCTCACCGGACCACCCAGCGGCGTATAACTCCTACGAGCAGTACTTC.

The rearrangement joins TRBV23-1 to TRBJ2-5; the D gene is possibly TRBD2 (6 bases). TRBV23-1 is assigned to the ORF class and has an uncertain function. This CDR3 has 21 residues. The ends were cut back, 0 bases at V and 3 bases at J, with 29 bases in the middle. The CDR3 coding sequence is TGCGCCAGCAGTCAATCGCCACCTGTGGAGGGGCTTACAATGGAGGAAGAGACCCAGTACTTC. Its protein product is CASSQSPPVEGLTMEEETQYF.

The gene calls are TRBV5-1 and TRBJ2-1; D may be TRBD2 (6 bases). CDR3 length equals 12 residues. Germline CDR1 and CDR2: SGHRS and YFSETQ. V lost 2 bases and J 7 bases, leaving 7 bases between the germline ends. CDR3 sequence reads: CASSFGGNEQFF. Here the CDR3 DNA reads TGCGCCAGCAGCTTCGGGGGTAATGAGCAGTTCTTC.

V and J are TRBV6-4 and TRBJ1-5; possibly TRBD1 for D (6 bases). The CDR3 runs to 11 residues. CDR1 and CDR2 (germline): MRHNA, SNTAGT. V lost 6 bases and J 7 bases, leaving 7 bases between the germline ends. The CDR3 DNA reads TGTGCCAGCAGGACAGGCCAGCCCCAGCATTTT. This translates into CASRTGQPQHF.

This chain connects TRBV6-4 to TRBJ2-2, with D possibly TRBD2 on 5 matching bases. Germline V CDR1 and CDR2: MRHNA, SNTAGT. The ends were cut back, 3 bases at V and 6 bases at J, with 11 bases in the middle. The CDR3 has 14 amino acids. CDR3 nucleotide sequence: TGTGCCAGCAGTGATACTAGTCCTGCCGGGGAGCTGTTTTTT. Its protein is CASSDTSPAGELFF.

The rearrangement links TRBV9 to TRBJ2-3; D call uncertain. Between the trimmed V and J ends, which lost 0 bases and 2 bases, there was a span of 4 bases. The CDR3 has 13 amino acids. CDR1 is SGDLS and CDR2 is YYNGEE in the germline V gene. The CDR3 here is CASSVDYTDTQYF. CDR3 nucleotides: TGTGCCAGCAGCGTAGACTACACAGATACGCAGTATTTT.

This clone was seen just once. The chain combines TRBV7-9 with TRBJ2-7; TRBD2 aligns across 7 bases. Losses at the gene ends were 4 bases for V and 3 bases for J; bases not matched to a gene: 3. The CDR3 extends over 13 amino acids. Germline V gene data show CDR1 as SEHNR and CDR2 as FQNEAQ (reference sequence). For the CDR3, the DNA is TGTGCCAGCAGCTGGGAGCGGGGCTACGAGCAGTACTTC. As protein: CASSWERGYEQYF.

The chain links TRBV6-4 to TRBJ2-1; D unclear. Trimming removed 2 bases from V and 6 bases from J, with 8 bases in between. The CDR3 is 13 amino acids. Germline V lookup: CDR1 MRHNA, CDR2 SNTAGT. This chain's CDR3 is CASSDGEGNEQFF. DNA for the CDR3: TGTGCCAGCAGTGACGGAGAAGGCAATGAGCAGTTCTTC.

V is TRBV7-8 and J is TRBJ2-7; the D is unclear. Trimming left V 2 bases short and J 2 bases short, with 10 bases between. The CDR3 loop spans 14 amino acids. CDR1 is SGHVS and CDR2 is FQNEAQ in the germline V gene. CDR3 sequence (DNA): TGTGCCAGCAGCTTAAAATCCAGGACCTACGAGCAGTACTTC. Encoded protein: CASSLKSRTYEQYF.

This clone is a singleton in its sample. The chain combines TRBV27 with TRBJ2-3, with TRBD2 matching over 12 bases. Trimming took 3 bases from V and 4 from J; bases not matched to a gene: 2. Germline loops: CDR1 MNHEY, CDR2 SMNVEV (reference sequence). The CDR3 runs 15 residues. The CDR3 is CASSLLAGGPDTQYF. Written as DNA, the CDR3 is TGTGCCAGCAGTTTGCTAGCGGGAGGGCCAGATACGCAGTATTTT.